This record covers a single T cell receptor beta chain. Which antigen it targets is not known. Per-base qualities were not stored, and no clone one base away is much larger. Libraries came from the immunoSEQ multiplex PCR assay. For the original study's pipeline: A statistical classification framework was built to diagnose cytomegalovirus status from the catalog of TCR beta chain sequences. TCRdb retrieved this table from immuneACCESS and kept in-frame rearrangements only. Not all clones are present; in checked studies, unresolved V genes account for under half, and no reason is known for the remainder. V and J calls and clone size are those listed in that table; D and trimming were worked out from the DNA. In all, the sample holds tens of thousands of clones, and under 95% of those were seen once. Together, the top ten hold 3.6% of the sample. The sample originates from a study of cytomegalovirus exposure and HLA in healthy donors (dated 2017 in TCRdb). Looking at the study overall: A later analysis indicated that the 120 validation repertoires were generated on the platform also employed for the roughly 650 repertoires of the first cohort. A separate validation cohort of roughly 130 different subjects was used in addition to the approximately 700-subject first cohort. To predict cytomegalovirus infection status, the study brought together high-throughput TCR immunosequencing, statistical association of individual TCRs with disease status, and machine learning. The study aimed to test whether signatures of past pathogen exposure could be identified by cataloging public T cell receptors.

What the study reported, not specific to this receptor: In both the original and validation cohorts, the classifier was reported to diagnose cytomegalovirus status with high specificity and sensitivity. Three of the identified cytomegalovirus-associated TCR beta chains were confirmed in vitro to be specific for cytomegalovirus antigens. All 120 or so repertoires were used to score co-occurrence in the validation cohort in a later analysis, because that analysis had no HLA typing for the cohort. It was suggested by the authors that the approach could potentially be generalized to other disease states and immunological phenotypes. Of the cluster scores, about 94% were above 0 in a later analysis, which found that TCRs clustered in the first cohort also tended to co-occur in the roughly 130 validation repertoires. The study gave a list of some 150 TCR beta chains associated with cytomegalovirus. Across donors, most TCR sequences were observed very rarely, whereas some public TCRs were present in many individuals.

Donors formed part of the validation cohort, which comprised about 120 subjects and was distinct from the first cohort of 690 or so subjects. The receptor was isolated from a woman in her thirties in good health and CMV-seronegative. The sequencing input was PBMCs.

The sequence in DNA is TGTGCCAGCAGACGACAGGGGACCTATGGCTACACCTTC. This encodes CASRRQGTYGYTF. This chain is built from TRBV7-9 and TRBJ1-2; TRBD1 matches 8 bases in the middle. The germline V end is reduced by 6 bases and the J end by 4 bases; junction bases left unmatched: 4. The germline V gene (reference sequence) yields SEHNR for CDR1 and FQNEAQ for CDR2. The CDR3 contains 13 residues, cysteine and phenylalanine counted. Solely the CDR3 DNA is kept, with 39 bases framed from the first base.